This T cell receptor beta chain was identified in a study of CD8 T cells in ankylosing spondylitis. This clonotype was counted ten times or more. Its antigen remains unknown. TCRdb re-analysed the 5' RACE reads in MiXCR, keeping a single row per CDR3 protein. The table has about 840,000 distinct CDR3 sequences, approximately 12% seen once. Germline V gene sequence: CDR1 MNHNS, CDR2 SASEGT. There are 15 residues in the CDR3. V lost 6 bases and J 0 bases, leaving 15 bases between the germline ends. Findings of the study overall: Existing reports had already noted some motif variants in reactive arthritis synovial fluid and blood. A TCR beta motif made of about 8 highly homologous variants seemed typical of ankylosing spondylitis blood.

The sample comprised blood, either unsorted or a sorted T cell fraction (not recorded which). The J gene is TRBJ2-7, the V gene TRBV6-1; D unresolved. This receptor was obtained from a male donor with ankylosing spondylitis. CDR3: CASRPDLISSYEQYF. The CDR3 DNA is TGTGCCAGCAGACCAGACTTGATTAGCTCCTACGAGCAGTACTTC.